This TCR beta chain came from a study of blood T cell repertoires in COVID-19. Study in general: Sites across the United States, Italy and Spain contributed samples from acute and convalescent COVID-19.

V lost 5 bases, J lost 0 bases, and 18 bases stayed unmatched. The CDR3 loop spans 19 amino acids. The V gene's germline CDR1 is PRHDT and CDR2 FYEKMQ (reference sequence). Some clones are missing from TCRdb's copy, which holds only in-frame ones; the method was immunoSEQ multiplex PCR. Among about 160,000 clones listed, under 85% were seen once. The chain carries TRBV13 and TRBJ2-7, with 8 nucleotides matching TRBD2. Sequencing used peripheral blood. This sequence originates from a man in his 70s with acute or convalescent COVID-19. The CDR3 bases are TGTGCCAGCAGCCGCCAAGGGACTAGTCTTCCGCTTGGCTCCTACGAGCAGTACTTC. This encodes CASSRQGTSLPLGSYEQYF.